What follows are 31 T cell receptor beta chains derived from one specimen sequenced in a study of blood T cell repertoires in COVID-19. The data were produced by immunoSEQ multiplex PCR, yet TCRdb's version contains in-frame clones alone and is incomplete. Of about 54,000 clones listed, 65% to 90% are singletons. Sequences were obtained from peripheral blood. Receptors originate from a human donor in a cohort sampled during active COVID-19.

The chain is built from TRBV7-2 and TRBJ2-2; D may be TRBD2 (5 bases). V was pared by 7 bases and J by 2 bases, with 14 bases between. Germline V gene data show CDR1 as SGHTA and CDR2 as FQGNSA. The CDR3 covers 15 residues. CDR3 DNA: TGTGCCAGCACCCTCTCCGGGATCAACACCGGGGAGCTGTTTTTT. This encodes CASTLSGINTGELFF.

The V and J genes are TRBV4-2 and TRBJ2-3; no reliable D call. Germline V gene sequence: CDR1 LGHNA, CDR2 YNFKEQ. The length of the CDR3 is 15 residues. V shed 0 bases and J shed 0 bases, with 7 bases lying between them. CDR3 coding DNA: TGTGCCAGCAGCCAAGATCCCCTAAGCACAGATACGCAGTATTTT. Residues: CASSQDPLSTDTQYF.

This sequence joins TRBV28 and TRBJ1-2; D gene ambiguous. The CDR3 covers 11 residues. Trimming left V 6 bases short and J 8 bases short, with 10 bases between. Germline loops: CDR1 MDHEN, CDR2 SYDVKM. Here the CDR3 DNA reads TGTGCCAGCAGCTCTGAGAGGGGCTACACCTTC. The encoded protein is CASSSERGYTF.

The chain employs TRBV5-4 and TRBJ2-4; 7 nucleotides line up with TRBD1. V lost 0 bases and J lost 0; bases outside the gene matches: 3. CDR3 length: 16 amino acids. CDR1 is SGHNT, CDR2 YYREEE, per germline (reference sequence). CDR3 region: CASSLEGQLAKNIQYF. For the CDR3, the DNA is TGTGCCAGCAGCTTGGAGGGACAGTTAGCCAAAAACATTCAGTACTTC.

This chain joins TRBV23-1 and TRBJ2-1; 7 bases fit TRBD2. TRBV23-1 is assigned to the ORF class and has an uncertain function. V lost 0 bases, J lost 6 bases, and 17 bases stayed unmatched. CDR3 length: 19 amino acids. CDR3 bases: TGCGCCAGCAGTCAATCTTGTGGGGGGGGAGGGATCTTTTGCAATGAGCAGTTCTTC. It translates to CASSQSCGGGGIFCNEQFF.

This chain links TRBV5-1 with TRBJ2-1, with TRBD2 identical over 11 bases. Germline CDR1 reads SGHRS; CDR2 reads YFSETQ. The CDR3 has 15 amino acids. Germline trimming cut 4 bases from V and 6 bases from J; bases unmatched to any gene: 6. The CDR3 sequence is CASSPGLAGGNEQFF. The CDR3 coding sequence is TGCGCCAGCAGCCCGGGGCTAGCGGGAGGCAATGAGCAGTTCTTC.

V gene TRBV7-8 combines with J gene TRBJ2-2; D might be TRBD1 (5 bases). In germline, CDR1 is SGHVS, CDR2 FQNEAQ. The CDR3 is made up of 15 amino acids. Trimming pared 4 bases from V and 0 bases from J, leaving 9 bases between. CDR3: CASSYSTANTGELFF. Written as DNA, the CDR3 is TGTGCCAGCAGCTACTCGACAGCGAACACCGGGGAGCTGTTTTTT.

CDR3 bases: TGTGCCAGCAGCTTGGGATCCGGAGGGGCGGGGGAGCAGTACTTC. This sequence encodes CASSLGSGGAGEQYF. This chain joins TRBV5-4 and TRBJ2-7; maybe TRBD2 (6 bases). Germline CDR1 SGHNT, CDR2 YYREEE (reference sequence). This CDR3 comprises 15 residues. Trimming took off 0 bases at V and 7 bases at J, with 17 bases between the two ends.

V usage is TRBV6-5 and J usage is TRBJ1-5; 7 nucleotides match TRBD1. J lost 7 bases, V lost 6 bases, and 6 bases had no gene match. The CDR3 spans 13 residues. CDR1 and CDR2 (germline): MNHEY, SVGAGI. The CDR3 region has the DNA TGTGCCAGCAGAGCGACAGGGAACCAGCCCCAGCATTTT. Translation: CASRATGNQPQHF.

This rearrangement joins TRBV19 to TRBJ2-1; D ambiguous. The CDR3 sequence is 15 residues long. Trimming cost V 1 base and J 10 bases, with 17 bases left between them. The germline CDR1 and CDR2 sequences are LNHDA and SQIVND (reference sequence). The CDR3 nucleotides are TGTGCCAGTAGTATAGTAGCAATTAGCCTTCGAGAGCAGTTCTTC. This codes for CASSIVAISLREQFF.

V gene TRBV5-1 combines with J gene TRBJ2-3; TRBD1 aligns across 8 bases. After removal of 4 bases from V and 1 base from J, the junction contained 5 bases not matched to a gene. CDR1 is SGHRS, CDR2 YFSETQ, per germline. The CDR3 spans 15 residues. This CDR3 is CASSDQGAGTDTQYF. The CDR3 DNA is TGCGCCAGCAGCGACCAGGGGGCGGGCACAGATACGCAGTATTTT.

This chain connects TRBV20-1 to TRBJ2-1; D is undetermined. This CDR3 has 11 residues. V shed 2 bases and J shed 15 bases, with 14 bases lying between them. CDR1 and CDR2 from the germline V gene are DFQATT and SNEGSKA (reference sequence). CDR3 loop: CSARSDPSGFF. In nucleotides, the CDR3 is TGCAGTGCTAGAAGCGACCCCTCGGGGTTCTTC.

This clone occurred a few times. The chain joins TRBV6-5 to TRBJ1-2, with D tentatively TRBD1 (5 bases). V lost 6 bases, J lost 11 bases, and 25 bases lay in between. This CDR3 spans 15 amino acids. CDR1 is MNHEY and CDR2 is SVGAGI in the germline V gene. CDR3 DNA: TGTGCCAGCAGGGACAAAGGTTCTCTAGGCTGGTGGTACACCTTC. Translating gives CASRDKGSLGWWYTF.

The chain is built from TRBV7-9 and TRBJ2-7, with a tentative D call TRBD2 (5 bases). Trimming removed 5 bases at V and 2 bases at J, with 13 bases between. The CDR3 sequence is 14 residues long. Germline CDR1 and CDR2: SEHNR and FQNEAQ (reference sequence). DNA of the CDR3: TGTGCCAGCAGCCCCCGGGATTTTGCCTACGAGCAGTACTTC. Protein sequence: CASSPRDFAYEQYF.

The chain is built from TRBV29-1 and TRBJ2-7; 9 bases are shared with TRBD1. V lost 4 bases and J lost 1; bases outside the gene matches: 5. CDR1 is SQVTM, CDR2 ANQGSEA, per germline. The CDR3 consists of 14 residues. The CDR3 reads CSVVIGQGSYEQYF. In nucleotides, the CDR3 is TGCAGCGTTGTAATCGGACAGGGGTCCTACGAGCAGTACTTC.

The rearrangement links TRBV3-1 (or the pseudogene TRBV3-2) to TRBJ1-2; unclear D gene. The CDR3 runs 11 residues. Per the germline V gene, CDR1 is LGHDT and CDR2 is YNNKEL (reference sequence). V was trimmed by 4 bases and J by 9 bases, leaving 9 bases between them. As DNA, the CDR3 is TGTGCCAGCAGCCTAGCTACTCGCTACACCTTC. Encoded protein: CASSLATRYTF.

The table lists this clone with a few counts. This sequence joins TRBV30 and TRBJ2-7; 9 positions agree with TRBD2. V gave up 4 bases and J gave up 0 bases; unmatched junction bases: 4. CDR3 length: 14 amino acids. Germline assignment: CDR1 GTSNPN and CDR2 SVGIG (reference sequence). CDR3 DNA: TGTGCCTGGACCCCTAGCGGGGTCTCCTACGAGCAGTACTTC. This sequence encodes CAWTPSGVSYEQYF.

The rearrangement uses TRBV20-1 and TRBJ2-1; 10 bases map to TRBD2. J was trimmed by 0 bases and V by 3 bases; bases with no gene match: 14. The CDR3 loop spans 19 amino acids. Germline V CDR1 and CDR2: DFQATT, SNEGSKA (reference sequence). CDR3 DNA sequence: TGCAGTGCTAGTAGCCCCCGCCTAGCGGGAGCCAACTCCTACAATGAGCAGTTCTTC. Its translation: CSASSPRLAGANSYNEQFF.

The chain has TRBV7-2 and TRBJ2-7, with D possibly matching TRBD2 (7 bases). Germline V gene data show CDR1 as SGHTA and CDR2 as FQGNSA. Trimming removed 5 bases from V and 3 bases from J, with 17 bases in between. The CDR3 totals 15 residues. The CDR3 sequence is CASSDRGGGLYEQYF. Here the CDR3 DNA reads TGTGCCAGCAGCGATAGAGGGGGAGGGCTCTACGAGCAGTACTTC.

V and J are TRBV4-2 and TRBJ1-6; D is uncertain. Germline CDR1 LGHNA, CDR2 YNFKEQ. CDR3 length equals 16 residues. Trimming removed 6 bases at V and 5 bases at J, with 17 bases between. In DNA, the CDR3 is TGTGCCAGCAGACCCCACCGAGGAGGAGATAATTCACCCCTCCACTTT. It yields the protein CASRPHRGGDNSPLHF.

The chain carries TRBV5-1 and TRBJ2-5; possible D gene TRBD2, 5 bases. V was cut by 0 bases and J by 1 base, with 13 bases left in between. Germline values: CDR1 SGHRS, CDR2 YFSETQ. The length of the CDR3 is 16 residues. The CDR3 DNA is TGCGCCAGCAGCTTGGCTGAGGGCGCCGGCCAAGAGACCCAGTACTTC. Translating it yields CASSLAEGAGQETQYF.

The chain recombines TRBV18 with TRBJ1-3, with 11 bases aligning to TRBD1. V lost 3 bases, J lost 8 bases, and 3 bases stayed unmatched. CDR1 is KGHSH, CDR2 LQKENI, per germline. This CDR3 is built from 14 residues. DNA for the CDR3: TGTGCCAGCTCACCTGGACAGGGGGCGGACACCATATATTTT. Amino acids: CASSPGQGADTIYF.

The chain joins TRBV10-3 to TRBJ2-1; 8 positions agree with TRBD2. CDR3 length: 16 amino acids. Germline trimming cut 3 bases from V and 0 bases from J; bases unmatched to any gene: 4. Germline values: CDR1 ENHRY, CDR2 SYGVKD. As DNA, the CDR3 is TGTGCCATCAGTGAATACGGGACTAGCTCCTACAATGAGCAGTTCTTC. Amino acid sequence: CAISEYGTSSYNEQFF.

The J gene is TRBJ2-7, the V gene TRBV3-1 (or the pseudogene TRBV3-2), with TRBD2 matching over 13 bases. Looked up from germline, CDR1 is LGHDT and CDR2 is YNNKEL (reference sequence). Trimming took 4 bases from V and 2 from J; bases not matched to a gene: 2. This CDR3 spans 15 amino acids. The CDR3 reads CASSPGTSGTYEQYF. CDR3 nucleotide sequence: TGTGCCAGCAGCCCCGGGACTAGCGGGACCTACGAGCAGTACTTC.

The chain joins TRBV5-4 to TRBJ1-3; perhaps TRBD1 as D (6 bases). Trimming stripped 5 bases from V and 4 bases from J, with 16 bases between. The CDR3 totals 15 residues. Germline V CDR1 and CDR2: SGHNT, YYREEE (reference sequence). The CDR3 DNA sequence: TGTGCCAGCAGTAACCCAGGGCAGGGGGGAAACACCATATATTTT. Its translation: CASSNPGQGGNTIYF.

In its sample, this clone was seen once. This chain links TRBV28 with TRBJ2-2, with D perhaps TRBD1 (6 bases). Trimming removed 6 bases from V and 1 base from J, with 12 bases in between. Germline lookup yields CDR1 MDHEN and CDR2 SYDVKM. This CDR3 contains 15 residues. The CDR3 DNA reads TGTGCCAGCAGCTCCGGACAGATGAACACCGGGGAGCTGTTTTTT. This gives the protein CASSSGQMNTGELFF.

The chain has TRBV11-3 and TRBJ2-7; the D gene is possibly TRBD1 (6 bases). V was shortened by 4 bases and J by 0 bases, with 10 bases between the two germline ends. The CDR3 is 14 amino acids. The V gene's germline CDR1 is SGHNT and CDR2 YENEEA. CDR3 sequence (DNA): TGTGCCAGCAGCTCCGGACAGAGCTCCTACGAGCAGTACTTC. Translation: CASSSGQSSYEQYF.

The chain employs TRBV11-3 and TRBJ2-3, with 8 positions matching TRBD2. Germline V CDR1 and CDR2: SGHNT, YENEEA. V was pared by 5 bases and J by 5 bases, with 9 bases of the junction left unmatched. The CDR3 contains 15 residues. In DNA, the CDR3 is TGTGCCAGCAGCCTCGGCGGGGGGCGGGAAGATACGCAGTATTTT. Residues: CASSLGGGREDTQYF. Together with reference TRBV11-3 and TRBJ2-3, the CDR3 gives the full variable domain: EAGVVQSPRYKIIEKKQPVAFWCNPISGHNTLYWYLQNLGQGPELLIRYENEEAVDDSQLPKDRFSAERLKGVDSTLKIQPAELGDSAVYLCASSLGGGREDTQYFGPGTRLTVL.

The chain combines TRBV4-3 with TRBJ1-1; D remains unclear. The CDR3 has 14 residues. V was pared by 1 base and J by 4 bases, with 10 bases between. Germline CDR1 is LGHNA and CDR2 is YSLEER. The CDR3 DNA reads as TGCGCCAGCAGCCAAGTAGTTGCGCGCACTGAAGCTTTCTTT. As protein: CASSQVVARTEAFF.

This chain's CDR3 is CASSLNLKAGENTGELFF. DNA for the CDR3: TGCGCCAGCAGCTTGAACCTAAAAGCGGGAGAGAACACCGGGGAGCTGTTTTTT. This chain joins TRBV5-1 and TRBJ2-2; 8 nucleotides line up with TRBD2. J lost 1 base, V lost 1 base, and 9 bases had no gene match. Germline V CDR1 and CDR2: SGHRS, YFSETQ. The CDR3 is 18 amino acids.

The V and J genes are TRBV3-1 (or the pseudogene TRBV3-2) and TRBJ2-1; TRBD2 agrees at 13 bases. V was clipped by 4 bases and J by 6 bases; unmatched bases: 3. The CDR3 runs 15 residues. Germline CDR1 LGHDT, CDR2 YNNKEL (reference sequence). The CDR3 sequence: CASSPGLAGVNEQFF. DNA of the CDR3: TGTGCCAGCAGCCCCGGACTAGCGGGAGTCAATGAGCAGTTCTTC.